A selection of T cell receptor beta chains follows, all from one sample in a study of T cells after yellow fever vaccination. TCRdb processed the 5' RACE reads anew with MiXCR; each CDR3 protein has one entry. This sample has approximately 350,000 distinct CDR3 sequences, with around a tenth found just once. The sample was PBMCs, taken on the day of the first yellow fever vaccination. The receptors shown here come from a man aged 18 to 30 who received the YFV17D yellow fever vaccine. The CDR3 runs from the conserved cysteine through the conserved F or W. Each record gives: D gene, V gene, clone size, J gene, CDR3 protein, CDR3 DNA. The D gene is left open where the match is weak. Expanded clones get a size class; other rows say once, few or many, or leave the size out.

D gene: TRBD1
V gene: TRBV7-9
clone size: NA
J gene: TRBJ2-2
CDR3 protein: CASHGQENTGELFF
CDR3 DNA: TGTGCCAGCCACGGACAGGAGAACACCGGGGAGCTGTTTTTT

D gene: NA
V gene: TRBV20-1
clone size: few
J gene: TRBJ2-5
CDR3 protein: CSARGRRLTEETQYF
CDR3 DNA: TGCAGTGCTAGAGGACGGCGACTAACGGAAGAGACCCAGTACTTC

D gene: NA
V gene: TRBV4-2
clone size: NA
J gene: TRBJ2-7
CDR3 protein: CASSQSRGGVSLEQYF
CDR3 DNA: TGTGCCAGCAGCCAATCCCGGGGCGGGGTATCCCTCGAGCAGTACTTC

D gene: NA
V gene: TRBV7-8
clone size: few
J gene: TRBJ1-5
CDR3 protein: CASSFSVWVSNSNQPQHF
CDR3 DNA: TGTGCCAGCAGCTTCAGTGTGTGGGTCTCTAATAGCAATCAGCCCCAGCATTTT

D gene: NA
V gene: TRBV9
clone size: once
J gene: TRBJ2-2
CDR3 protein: CASSEGGWTGELFF
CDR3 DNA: TGTGCCAGCAGCGAGGGGGGGTGGACCGGGGAGCTGTTTTTT

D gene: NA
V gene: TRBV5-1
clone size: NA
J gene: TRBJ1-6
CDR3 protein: CASSPKGAAKFGNSPLHF
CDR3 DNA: TGCGCCAGCAGCCCGAAAGGGGCAGCCAAATTTGGTAATTCACCCCTCCACTTT

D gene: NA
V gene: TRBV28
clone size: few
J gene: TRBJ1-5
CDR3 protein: CASATVNQPQHF
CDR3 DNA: TGTGCCAGCGCTACCGTCAATCAGCCCCAGCATTTT

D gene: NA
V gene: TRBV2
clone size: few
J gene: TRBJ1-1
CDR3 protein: CASSTPPTSTEAFF
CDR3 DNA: TGTGCCAGCAGTACACCGCCCACCTCCACTGAAGCTTTCTTT

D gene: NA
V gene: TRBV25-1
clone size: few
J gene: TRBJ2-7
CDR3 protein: CATDGWDTHSYEQYF
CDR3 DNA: TGTGCCACCGACGGGTGGGATACACACTCCTACGAGCAGTACTTC

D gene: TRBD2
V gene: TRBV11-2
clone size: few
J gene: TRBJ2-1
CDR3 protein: CASSLETRGGWSNEQFF
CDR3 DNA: TGTGCCAGCAGCTTAGAGACTCGGGGGGGCTGGAGTAATGAGCAGTTCTTC

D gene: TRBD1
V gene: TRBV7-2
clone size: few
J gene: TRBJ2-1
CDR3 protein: CASSNLWSGGYEQFF
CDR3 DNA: TGTGCCAGCAGCAATTTGTGGTCAGGGGGCTATGAGCAGTTCTTC

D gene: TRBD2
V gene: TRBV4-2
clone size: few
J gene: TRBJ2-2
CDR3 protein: CASSQDRGVAELFF
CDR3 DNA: TGTGCCAGCAGCCAAGATCGGGGGGTGGCGGAGCTGTTTTTT

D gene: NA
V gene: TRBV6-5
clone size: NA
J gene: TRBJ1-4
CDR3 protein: CASSYSWRGWENEKLFF
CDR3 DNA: TGTGCCAGCAGTTACTCGTGGAGGGGCTGGGAGAATGAAAAACTGTTTTTT

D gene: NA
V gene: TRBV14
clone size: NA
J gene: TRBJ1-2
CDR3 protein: CASSRLDRPSGGYTF
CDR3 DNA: TGTGCCAGCAGTCGCCTTGACAGGCCCTCTGGGGGCTACACCTTC

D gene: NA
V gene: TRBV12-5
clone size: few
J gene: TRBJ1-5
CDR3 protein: CASGQYSNQPQHF
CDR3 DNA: TGTGCTAGTGGACAATATAGCAATCAGCCCCAGCATTTT

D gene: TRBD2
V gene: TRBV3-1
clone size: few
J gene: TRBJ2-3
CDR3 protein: CASSQSLAGGTDTQYF
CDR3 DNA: TGTGCCAGCAGCCAGAGTCTAGCGGGGGGGACAGATACGCAGTATTTT

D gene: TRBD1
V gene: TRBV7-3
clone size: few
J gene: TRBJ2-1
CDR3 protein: CASSSRQGHTNEQFF
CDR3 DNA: TGTGCCAGCAGCTCCCGACAGGGACACACGAATGAGCAGTTCTTC

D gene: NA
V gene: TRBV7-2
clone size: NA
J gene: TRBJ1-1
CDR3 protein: CASSLVWDTEAFF
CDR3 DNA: TGTGCCAGCAGCTTAGTCTGGGACACTGAAGCTTTCTTT

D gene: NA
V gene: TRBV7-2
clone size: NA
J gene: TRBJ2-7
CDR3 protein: CASSSGWVEQYF
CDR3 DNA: TGTGCCAGCAGCTCTGGGTGGGTCGAGCAGTACTTC

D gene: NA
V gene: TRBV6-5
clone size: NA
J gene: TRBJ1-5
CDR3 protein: CASRTDRRFAQPQHF
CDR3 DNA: TGTGCCAGCAGGACTGACAGACGATTTGCCCAGCCCCAGCATTTT

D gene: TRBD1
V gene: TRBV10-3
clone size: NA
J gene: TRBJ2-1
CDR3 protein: CAISVSGQGLYNEQFF
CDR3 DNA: TGTGCCATCAGTGTTAGTGGACAGGGGTTGTACAATGAGCAGTTCTTC

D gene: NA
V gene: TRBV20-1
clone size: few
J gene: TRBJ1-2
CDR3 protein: CSARSRGTDDYGYTF
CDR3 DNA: TGCAGTGCTAGAAGTCGGGGAACCGATGACTATGGCTACACCTTC

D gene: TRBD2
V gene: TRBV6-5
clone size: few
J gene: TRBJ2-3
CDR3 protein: CASSSSGGGLTDTQYF
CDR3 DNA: TGTGCCAGCAGTTCAAGCGGGGGGGGCCTCACAGATACGCAGTATTTT

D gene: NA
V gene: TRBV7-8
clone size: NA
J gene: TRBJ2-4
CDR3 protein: CASTSTRPNREAKNIQYF
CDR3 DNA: TGTGCCAGCACCTCGACCCGGCCAAACAGGGAGGCCAAAAACATTCAGTACTTC

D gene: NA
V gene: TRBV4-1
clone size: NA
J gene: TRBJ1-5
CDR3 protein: CASTLWEGSNQPQHF
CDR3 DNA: TGCGCCAGCACCCTTTGGGAGGGGAGCAATCAGCCCCAGCATTTT

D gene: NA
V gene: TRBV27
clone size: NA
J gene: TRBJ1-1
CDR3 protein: CASSLAEGWTEAFF
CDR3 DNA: TGTGCCAGCAGTTTAGCCGAGGGATGGACTGAAGCTTTCTTT

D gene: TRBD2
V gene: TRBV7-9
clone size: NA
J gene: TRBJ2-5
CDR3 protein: CASIPGLAGSQETQYF
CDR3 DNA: TGTGCCAGCATCCCGGGACTAGCGGGGTCGCAAGAGACCCAGTACTTC

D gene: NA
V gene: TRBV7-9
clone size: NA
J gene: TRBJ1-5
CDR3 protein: CASSLVGEEKPQHF
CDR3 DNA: TGTGCCAGCAGCTTAGTTGGGGAGGAGAAGCCCCAGCATTTT

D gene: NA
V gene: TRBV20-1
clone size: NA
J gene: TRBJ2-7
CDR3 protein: CSANPGFTYEQYF
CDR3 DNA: TGCAGTGCTAACCCGGGGTTCACCTACGAGCAGTACTTC

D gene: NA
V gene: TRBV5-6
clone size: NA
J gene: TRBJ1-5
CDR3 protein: CASSLLRNQPQHF
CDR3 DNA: TGTGCCAGCAGCTTGCTGCGCAATCAGCCCCAGCATTTT

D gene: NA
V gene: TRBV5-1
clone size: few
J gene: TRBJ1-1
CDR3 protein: CASSLLPIRTLTAMNTEAFF
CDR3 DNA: TGCGCCAGCAGCTTGTTGCCCATTAGAACTTTGACAGCCATGAACACTGAAGCTTTCTTT

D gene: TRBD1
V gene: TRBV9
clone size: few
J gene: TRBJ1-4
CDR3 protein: CASSVEGQAEKLFF
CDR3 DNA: TGTGCCAGCAGCGTAGAGGGACAGGCTGAAAAACTGTTTTTT

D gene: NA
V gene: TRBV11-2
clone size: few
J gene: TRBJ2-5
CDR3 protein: CASSLGGIQETQYF
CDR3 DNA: TGTGCCAGCAGCTTAGGAGGGATACAAGAGACCCAGTACTTC

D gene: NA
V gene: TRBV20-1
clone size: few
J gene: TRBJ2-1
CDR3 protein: CSARDQPYNEQFF
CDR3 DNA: TGCAGTGCTAGGGACCAACCCTACAATGAGCAGTTCTTC

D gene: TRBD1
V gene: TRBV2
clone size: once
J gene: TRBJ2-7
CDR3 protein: CASSGGDSTYEQYF
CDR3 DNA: TGTGCCAGCAGTGGAGGGGACAGCACCTACGAGCAGTACTTC

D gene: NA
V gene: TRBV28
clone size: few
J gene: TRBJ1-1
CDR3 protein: CASSSPRQMNTEAFF
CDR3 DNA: TGTGCCAGCAGTTCCCCTCGACAGATGAACACTGAAGCTTTCTTT

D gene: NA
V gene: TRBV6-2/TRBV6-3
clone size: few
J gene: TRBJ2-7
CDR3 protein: CASSYGGANEQYF
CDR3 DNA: TGTGCCAGCAGTTACGGGGGGGCCAACGAGCAGTACTTC

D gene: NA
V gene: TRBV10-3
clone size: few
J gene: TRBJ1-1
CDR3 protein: CAISAMPGGGTEAFF
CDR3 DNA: TGTGCCATCAGTGCGATGCCGGGCGGGGGAACTGAAGCTTTCTTT

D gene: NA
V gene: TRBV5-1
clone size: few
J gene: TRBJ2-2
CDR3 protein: CASSPGPSGELFF
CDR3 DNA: TGCGCCAGCAGCCCAGGGCCTAGCGGGGAGCTGTTTTTT

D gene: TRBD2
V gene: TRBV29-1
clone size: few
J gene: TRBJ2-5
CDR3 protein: CSVVPLAGGFQETQYF
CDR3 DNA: TGCAGCGTTGTGCCGTTAGCGGGGGGTTTCCAAGAGACCCAGTACTTC

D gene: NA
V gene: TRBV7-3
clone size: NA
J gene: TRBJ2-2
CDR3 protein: CASSLGYNTGELFF
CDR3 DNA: TGTGCCAGCAGCTTAGGCTACAACACCGGGGAGCTGTTTTTT

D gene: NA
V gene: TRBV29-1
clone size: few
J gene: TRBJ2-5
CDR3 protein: CSVEESSTGGKETQYF
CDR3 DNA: TGCAGCGTTGAAGAAAGCTCGACTGGGGGAAAAGAGACCCAGTACTTC

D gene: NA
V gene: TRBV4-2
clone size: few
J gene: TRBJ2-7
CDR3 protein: CASSQITLARASEQYF
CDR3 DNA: TGTGCCAGCAGCCAAATAACACTGGCGCGGGCGTCCGAGCAGTACTTC

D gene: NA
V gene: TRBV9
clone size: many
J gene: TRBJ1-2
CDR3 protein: CASSSSGNYGYTF
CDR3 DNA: TGTGCCAGCAGCTCCTCGGGGAACTATGGCTACACCTTC

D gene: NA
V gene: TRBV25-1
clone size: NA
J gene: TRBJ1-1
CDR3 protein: CASSGPHTEAFF
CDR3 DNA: TGTGCCAGCAGTGGGCCACACACTGAAGCTTTCTTT

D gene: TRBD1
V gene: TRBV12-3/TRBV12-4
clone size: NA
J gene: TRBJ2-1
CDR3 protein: CASSQTGTAHNEQFF
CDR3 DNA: TGTGCCAGCAGCCAAACCGGGACAGCCCACAATGAGCAGTTCTTC

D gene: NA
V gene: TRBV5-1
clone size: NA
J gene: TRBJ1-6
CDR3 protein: CASSLVGINNSPLHF
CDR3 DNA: TGCGCCAGCAGCTTGGTCGGGATAAATAATTCACCCCTCCACTTT

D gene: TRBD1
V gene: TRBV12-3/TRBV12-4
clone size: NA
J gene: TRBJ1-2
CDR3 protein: CASTAVGGQGVALYGYTF
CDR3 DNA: TGTGCCAGCACCGCCGTGGGTGGACAGGGGGTCGCCCTTTATGGCTACACCTTC

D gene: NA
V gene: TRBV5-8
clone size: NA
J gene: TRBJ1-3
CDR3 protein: CASSSMGGSGNTIYF
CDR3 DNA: TGTGCCAGCAGCTCCATGGGGGGCTCTGGAAACACCATATATTTT

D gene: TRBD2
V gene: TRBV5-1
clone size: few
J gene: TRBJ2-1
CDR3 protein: CASSIGLAGALYNEQFF
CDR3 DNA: TGCGCCAGCAGCATCGGACTAGCGGGGGCTCTGTACAATGAGCAGTTCTTC

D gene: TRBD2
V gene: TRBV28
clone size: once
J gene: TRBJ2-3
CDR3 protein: CASSLGASGGTTDTQYF
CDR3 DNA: TGTGCCAGCAGTTTAGGGGCTAGCGGGGGGACCACAGATACGCAGTATTTT

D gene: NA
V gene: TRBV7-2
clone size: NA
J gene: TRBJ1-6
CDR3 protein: CASSLSSRFYNSPLHF
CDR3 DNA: TGTGCCAGCAGCTTAAGCAGCCGTTTCTATAATTCACCCCTCCACTTT

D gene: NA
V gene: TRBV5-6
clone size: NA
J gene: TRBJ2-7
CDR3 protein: CARSPGPASYEQYF
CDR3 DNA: TGTGCCAGGAGCCCCGGGCCAGCTTCTTACGAGCAGTACTTC

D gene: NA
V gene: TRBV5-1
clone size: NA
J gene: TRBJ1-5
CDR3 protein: CASSLGSGVDGQPQHF
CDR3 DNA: TGCGCCAGCAGCTTGGGGTCGGGGGTTGATGGTCAGCCCCAGCATTTT

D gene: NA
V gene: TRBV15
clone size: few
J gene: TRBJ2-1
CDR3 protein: CATSRENGPGHF
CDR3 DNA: TGTGCCACCAGCAGAGAAAACGGGCCGGGGCACTTC

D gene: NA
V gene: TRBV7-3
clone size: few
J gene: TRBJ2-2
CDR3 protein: CASRSGRTTGELFF
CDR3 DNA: TGTGCCAGCAGGTCCGGGCGAACCACCGGGGAGCTGTTTTTT

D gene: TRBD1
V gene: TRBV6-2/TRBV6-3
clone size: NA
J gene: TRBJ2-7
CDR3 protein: CASSYSGQVYEQYF
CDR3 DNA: TGTGCCAGCAGTTACTCTGGACAGGTCTACGAGCAGTACTTC

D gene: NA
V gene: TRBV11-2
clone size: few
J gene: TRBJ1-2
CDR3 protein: CASSFLSWGRGANYGYTF
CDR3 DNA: TGTGCCAGCAGCTTCCTGAGTTGGGGGAGGGGAGCTAACTATGGCTACACCTTC

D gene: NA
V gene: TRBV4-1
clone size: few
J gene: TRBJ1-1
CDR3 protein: CASSQPDREAFF
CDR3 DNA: TGCGCCAGCAGCCAGCCCGACAGGGAAGCTTTCTTT

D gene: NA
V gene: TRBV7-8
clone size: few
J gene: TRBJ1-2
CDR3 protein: CASSSRSQGVVLDYGYTF
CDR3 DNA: TGTGCCAGCAGCTCACGGTCGCAGGGTGTGGTCCTAGACTATGGCTACACCTTC